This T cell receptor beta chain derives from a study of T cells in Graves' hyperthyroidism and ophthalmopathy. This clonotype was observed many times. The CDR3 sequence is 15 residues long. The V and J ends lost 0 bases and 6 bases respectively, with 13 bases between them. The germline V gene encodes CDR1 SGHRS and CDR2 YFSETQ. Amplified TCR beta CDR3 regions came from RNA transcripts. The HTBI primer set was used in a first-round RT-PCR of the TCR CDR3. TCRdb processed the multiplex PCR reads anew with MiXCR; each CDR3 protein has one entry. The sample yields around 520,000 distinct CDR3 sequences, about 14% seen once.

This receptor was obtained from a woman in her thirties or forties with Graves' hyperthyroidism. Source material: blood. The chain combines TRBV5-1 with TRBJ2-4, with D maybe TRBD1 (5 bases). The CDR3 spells CASSLVGEQGNIQYF. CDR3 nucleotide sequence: TGCGCCAGCAGCTTGGTTGGCGAGCAGGGAAACATTCAGTACTTC.